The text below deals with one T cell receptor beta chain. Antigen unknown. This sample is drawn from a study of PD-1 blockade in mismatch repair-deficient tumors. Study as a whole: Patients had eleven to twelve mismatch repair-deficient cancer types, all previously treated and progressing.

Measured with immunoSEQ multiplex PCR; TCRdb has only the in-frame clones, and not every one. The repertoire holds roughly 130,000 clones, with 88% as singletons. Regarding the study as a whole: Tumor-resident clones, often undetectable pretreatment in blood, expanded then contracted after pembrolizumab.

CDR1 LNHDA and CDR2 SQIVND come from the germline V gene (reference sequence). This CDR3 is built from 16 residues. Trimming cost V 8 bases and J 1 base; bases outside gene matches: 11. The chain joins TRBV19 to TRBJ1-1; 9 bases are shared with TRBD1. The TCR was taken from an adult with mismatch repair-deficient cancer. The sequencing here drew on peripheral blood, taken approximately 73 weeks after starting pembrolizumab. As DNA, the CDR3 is TGTGCCAGTTCTGTTACAGGGGGCGTCGGGAACACTGAAGCTTTCTTT. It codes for CASSVTGGVGNTEAFF.